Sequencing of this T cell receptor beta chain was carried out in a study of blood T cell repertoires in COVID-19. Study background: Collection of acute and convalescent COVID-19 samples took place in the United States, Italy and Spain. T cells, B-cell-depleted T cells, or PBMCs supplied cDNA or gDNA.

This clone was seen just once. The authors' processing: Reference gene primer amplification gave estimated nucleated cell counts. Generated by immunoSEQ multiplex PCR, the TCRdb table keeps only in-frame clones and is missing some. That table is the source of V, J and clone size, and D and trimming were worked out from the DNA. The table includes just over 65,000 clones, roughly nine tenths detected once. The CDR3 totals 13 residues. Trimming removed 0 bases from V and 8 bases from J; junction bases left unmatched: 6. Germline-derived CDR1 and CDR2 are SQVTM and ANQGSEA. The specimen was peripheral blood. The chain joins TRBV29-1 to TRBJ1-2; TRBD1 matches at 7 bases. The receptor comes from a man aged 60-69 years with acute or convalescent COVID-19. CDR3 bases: TGCAGCGTTGAAGAAAAGAGGGGGCTGGGCTACACCTTC. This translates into CSVEEKRGLGYTF.